These 4 T cell receptor beta chains came from one sample sequenced in a study of T-cell memory formation after mild COVID-19. One entry per CDR3 protein, called by TCRdb with MiXCR from the 5' RACE reads. The sample yields approximately 440,000 distinct CDR3 sequences, over 15% seen once. Sequencing was done on a sample of PBMCs or a T cell subset sorted from them (not recorded which). These receptors came from an adult woman who had mild COVID-19 (a few samples of this study predate the infection). Cell type and time point are not known.

The chain combines TRBV19 with TRBJ2-7; unclear D gene. The CDR3 spans 13 residues. CDR1 is LNHDA and CDR2 is SQIVND in the germline V gene (reference sequence). V was clipped by 3 bases and J by 4 bases, with 10 bases between them. The CDR3 nucleotides are TGTGCCAGTAGTATGAGGCTAACTTACGAGCAGTACTTC. This sequence encodes CASSMRLTYEQYF.

This sequence joins TRBV7-6 and TRBJ1-1; no clear D gene. The V and J ends lost 6 bases and 4 bases respectively, with 6 bases between them. CDR1 is SGHVS and CDR2 is FNYEAQ in the germline V gene. The CDR3 is 11 residues long. DNA for the CDR3: TGTGCCAGCAGGCGATCCACTGAAGCTTTCTTT. Translated: CASRRSTEAFF.

This clonotype has only a few counts. V gene TRBV29-1 combines with J gene TRBJ2-7; 10 positions match TRBD1. V gave up 4 bases and J gave up 6 bases; unmatched junction bases: 6. CDR1 is SQVTM, CDR2 ANQGSEA, per germline. This CDR3 has 13 residues. The CDR3 DNA reads as TGCAGCGTTGTTCGGACAGGGGGAGGCGAGCAGTACTTC. This encodes CSVVRTGGGEQYF.

The V call is TRBV3-1, the J call TRBJ2-5; D is possibly TRBD2 (6 bases). V lost 4 bases, J lost 5 bases, and 14 bases lay in between. Germline CDR1 LGHDT, CDR2 YNNKEL (reference sequence). There are 14 residues in the CDR3. The CDR3 region is CASSPTSPGETQYF. The DNA for the CDR3 is TGTGCCAGCAGCCCTACTAGCCCCGGGGAGACCCAGTACTTC.